This T cell receptor (beta chain) comes out of a study of T cell clonality in common variable immunodeficiency. The study's findings and limits: Fewer TCRbeta clones were shared among CVID subjects than controls.

This clone showed up many times. Its specificity is not known. The read comes to an end 3 residues before the CDR3 does, leaving the germline J gene to fill in the end. Measured with immunoSEQ multiplex PCR; TCRdb has only the in-frame clones, and not every one. Altogether approximately 57,000 clones were found in the sample, and no singletons occur. The trim removed 1 base at V and 1 base at J, leaving 3 bases unmatched. The CDR3 extends over 14 amino acids. Germline-derived CDR1 and CDR2 are DFQATT and SNEGSKA (reference sequence). The genes are TRBV20-1 and TRBJ1-1, with TRBD1 matching over 7 bases. The clonotype was recovered from a person between 18 and 75 years old in good health. Sequenced input: peripheral blood mononuclear cells. The CDR3 reads CSARGGTANTEAFF. The DNA read from the CDR3 is TGCAGTGCTAGAGGTGGGACAGCGAACACTGAA.